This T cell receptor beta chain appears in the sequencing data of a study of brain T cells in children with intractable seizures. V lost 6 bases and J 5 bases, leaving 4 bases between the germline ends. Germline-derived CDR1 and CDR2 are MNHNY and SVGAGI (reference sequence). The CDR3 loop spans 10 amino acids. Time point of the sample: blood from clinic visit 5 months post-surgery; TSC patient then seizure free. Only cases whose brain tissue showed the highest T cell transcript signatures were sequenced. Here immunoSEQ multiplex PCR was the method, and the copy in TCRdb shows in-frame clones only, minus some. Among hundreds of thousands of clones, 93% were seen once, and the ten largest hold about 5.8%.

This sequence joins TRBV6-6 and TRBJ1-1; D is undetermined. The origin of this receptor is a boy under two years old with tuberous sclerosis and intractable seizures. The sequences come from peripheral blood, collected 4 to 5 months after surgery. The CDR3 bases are TGTGCCAGCAGGGGGACTGAAGCTTTCTTT. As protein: CASRGTEAFF.